Shown below are 15 T cell receptor beta chains from a single sample sequenced in a study of human T cells and chemical hapten exposure. Described time point: pre-sensitization, week 0. Treatment reported: therapeutic diphenylcyclopropenone sensitization with weekly scalp DPC. TCRdb independently ran MiXCR on the RACE reads; one entry per CDR3 protein. The sample shows about 120,000 distinct CDR3 sequences, roughly 14% of them seen only once. Source: whole blood, taken in connection with sensitization to the hapten diphenylcyclopropenone (DPC). These receptors originate from a woman aged 18-30 years with alopecia areata. Some clones in this sample may be carry-over from other donors' samples.

This clonotype was observed a few times. This sequence joins TRBV6-5 and TRBJ1-6; D is possibly TRBD1 (5 bases). The CDR3 sequence is 14 residues long. Germline V gene lookup returns CDR1 MNHEY and CDR2 SVGAGI. Between the trimmed V and J ends, which lost 2 bases and 10 bases, there was a span of 12 bases. As DNA, the CDR3 is TGTGCCAGCAGTTACGGGCAGGGCAGATCACCCCTCCACTTT. It specifies CASSYGQGRSPLHF.

This clonotype has at least ten counts. The gene calls are TRBV9 and TRBJ2-1, with TRBD1 identical over 8 bases. V shed 0 bases and J 9 bases; nucleotides not matched to a gene: 20. In germline, CDR1 is SGDLS, CDR2 YYNGEE. This CDR3 has 19 amino acids. CDR3: CASSVGPDPQGVLVSEQFF. The CDR3 DNA is TGTGCCAGCAGCGTAGGGCCCGACCCACAGGGGGTACTAGTAAGTGAGCAGTTCTTC.

V usage is TRBV7-2 and J usage is TRBJ1-5; 8 bases map to TRBD1. The CDR3 spans 15 residues. V lost 4 bases and J lost 3; bases outside the gene matches: 5. Germline CDR1 and CDR2: SGHTA and FQGNSA. Written as DNA, the CDR3 is TGTGCCAGCAGCTGGGGGACAGGCTTCAATCAGCCCCAGCATTTT. Amino acids: CASSWGTGFNQPQHF.

The V and J genes are TRBV2 and TRBJ1-4, with D unclear. Germline CDR1 is SNHLY and CDR2 is FYNNEI. V shed 9 bases and J shed 6 bases, with 14 bases lying between them. The length of the CDR3 is 13 residues. Here the CDR3 DNA reads TGTGCCAGTTACCGGTGGGGTGATGAAAAACTGTTTTTT. Translation: CASYRWGDEKLFF.

This clonotype was recorded at least ten times. The chain recombines TRBV6-2 or TRBV6-3 with TRBJ1-6; D is undetermined. Germline V gives CDR1 MNHEY, CDR2 SVGEGT. The V and J ends lost 3 bases and 11 bases respectively, with 8 bases between them. This CDR3 has 12 residues. The CDR3 nucleotides are TGTGCCAGCAGTTATTGGAAGACACCCCTCCACTTT. Its protein product is CASSYWKTPLHF.

There are a few counts of this clonotype. The chain is built from TRBV28 and TRBJ1-1; no clear D. Germline assignment: CDR1 MDHEN and CDR2 SYDVKM. The CDR3 loop spans 15 amino acids. Between the trimmed V and J ends, which lost 0 bases and 0 bases, there was a span of 8 bases. CDR3 residues: CASSLWASMNTEAFF. The CDR3 nucleotides read TGTGCCAGCAGTTTATGGGCCAGTATGAACACTGAAGCTTTCTTT.

There are a few counts of this clonotype. This sequence joins TRBV7-2 and TRBJ2-5; TRBD2 aligns across 13 bases. The CDR3 sequence is 17 residues long. The V segment lost 5 bases and the J segment 2 bases; nucleotides outside the gene matches: 8. Looked up from germline, CDR1 is SGHTA and CDR2 is FQGNSA. CDR3 sequence: CASSNGLAGVYQETQYF. In DNA form, the CDR3 reads TGTGCCAGCAGCAACGGACTAGCGGGGGTATATCAAGAGACCCAGTACTTC.

There are a few counts of this clonotype. The DNA of the CDR3 is TGCAGTGCTAGAGAAGGGTTAGCGGGGGGCCCCGGAGGGCAGTATTTT. This gives the protein CSAREGLAGGPGGQYF. The chain links TRBV20-1 to TRBJ2-3; 10 bases agree with TRBD2. V lost 0 bases, J lost 11 bases, and 14 bases stayed unmatched. Germline V CDR1 and CDR2: DFQATT, SNEGSKA (reference sequence). The CDR3 has 16 residues.

The chain joins TRBV4-2 to TRBJ2-1, with D maybe TRBD1 (5 bases). In germline, CDR1 is LGHNA, CDR2 YNFKEQ. The CDR3 covers 14 residues. The germline V and J ends were trimmed by 3 bases and 5 bases, with 11 bases remaining between them. CDR3 loop: CASSHRTFDNEQFF. The CDR3 DNA reads as TGTGCCAGCAGCCATCGGACATTTGACAATGAGCAGTTCTTC.

In this sample, this clonotype turned up many times. The chain combines TRBV6-2 or TRBV6-3 with TRBJ1-2; D is undetermined. This CDR3 spans 12 amino acids. Per the germline V gene, CDR1 is MNHEY and CDR2 is SVGEGT. V gave up 5 bases and J gave up 0 bases, with 4 bases separating them. The CDR3 spells CASSMANYGYTF. CDR3 coding DNA: TGTGCCAGCAGTATGGCTAACTATGGCTACACCTTC.

The CDR3 region has the DNA TGTGCCAGTAGTATAGGAATGGACAAAATCTACGAGCAGTACTTC. Translation: CASSIGMDKIYEQYF. The rearrangement uses TRBV19 and TRBJ2-7, with D possibly TRBD1 on 5 matching bases. Trimming removed 1 base at V and 3 bases at J, with 13 bases between. The CDR3 loop spans 15 amino acids. The V gene's germline CDR1 is LNHDA and CDR2 SQIVND (reference sequence).

This clonotype was counted many times. CDR3 residues: CASSPYRGPNTEAFF. The CDR3 bases are TGTGCCAGCAGTCCATACAGGGGGCCGAACACTGAAGCTTTCTTT. The chain carries TRBV6-5 and TRBJ1-1, with 9 nucleotides matching TRBD1. Trimming took 5 bases from V and 1 from J; bases not matched to a gene: 5. The CDR3 loop spans 15 amino acids. Germline CDR1 reads MNHEY; CDR2 reads SVGAGI.

This clonotype was observed a few times. The rearrangement links TRBV4-3 to TRBJ2-7, with 10 bases fitting TRBD1. CDR3 length: 15 residues. The ends lost 1 base at V and 4 bases at J; junction bases unmatched: 4. The V gene's germline CDR1 is LGHNA and CDR2 YSLEER. CDR3 sequence: CASSQGDRGGYEQYF. The CDR3 DNA sequence: TGCGCCAGCAGCCAAGGGGACAGGGGAGGGTACGAGCAGTACTTC.

V and J are TRBV24-1 and TRBJ1-5, with 8 nucleotides matching TRBD1. V lost 4 bases to trimming and J lost 2 bases; unmatched junction nucleotides: 3. This CDR3 comprises 15 residues. Germline V gene lookup returns CDR1 KGHDR and CDR2 SFDVKD. The CDR3 bases are TGTGCCACCAGTGAAGGACAGGGCGGCAATCAGCCCCAGCATTTT. It specifies CATSEGQGGNQPQHF.

This clonotype appeared many times. The rearrangement links TRBV20-1 to TRBJ1-2, with 7 bases identical to TRBD1. Looked up from germline, CDR1 is DFQATT and CDR2 is SNEGSKA (reference sequence). This CDR3 has 13 residues. With V trimmed by 3 bases and J by 5 bases, 6 bases remained unmatched. The CDR3 DNA reads as TGCAGTGCTAGGGAAGACAGGGCTTATGGCTACACCTTC. Its translation: CSAREDRAYGYTF.